The table lists the clone carrying this TCR beta chain with a count of one. With a much larger clone just one base away, this may be a read error. Other DNA sequences of this sample code for an identical CDR3. All donors qualified as healthy HIV-negative adults and had experienced no recent acute infections or vaccinations. Germline V gives CDR1 LNHDA, CDR2 SQIVND (reference sequence). This CDR3 comprises 12 residues. V dropped 5 bases and J dropped 4 bases, with 6 bases sitting between them. The sample comes from a study of shared clonotypes between healthy human individuals. Repertoires were generated with immunoSEQ multiplex PCR, while TCRdb's copy carries only in-frame clones and drops some. The data show roughly 2.5 million clones, 85% to 95% seen once.

The V and J genes are TRBV19 and TRBJ1-5; D gene uncertain. The sequence derives from a man between 18 and 35 years old in good health. What was sequenced was naive CD4+ T cells sorted from blood. The subset was: CD45RA+ positively selected. The CDR3 protein is CASSEGNQPQHF. DNA of the CDR3: TGTGCCAGTAGTGAAGGGAATCAGCCCCAGCATTTT.